This T cell receptor beta chain was captured by sequencing in a study of shared clonotypes between healthy human individuals. Study-level points and caveats: Clonotype sharing levels among donors were expected to vary with sequencing depth. Even with large depth, rarefaction showed that sorted-subset sequencing was incomplete. Sharing across four donors was highest in naive CD4 (around 5%) and lowest in memory CD8 (roughly 0.4%).

The table lists this clone with a count of one. What it binds is not known. CD8 cells regarded as naive lacked CD45RO, were positively chosen for CCR7, and omitted terminally differentiated effector memory CD45RA+ cells. The V end was cut by 2 bases, the J end by 4 bases, with 14 bases between. The CDR3 runs to 16 residues. Germline assignment: CDR1 MNHEY and CDR2 SMNVEV (reference sequence). Several immunoSEQ plates held equal portions of the genomic DNA taken from each subset. Clones were read by immunoSEQ multiplex PCR, and TCRdb kept only the in-frame ones, dropping some. The table has around 650,000 clones, approximately 96% seen once.

Sequenced input: naive CD8+ T cells sorted from blood. The chain is built from TRBV27 and TRBJ2-2; TRBD2 might be the D (5 bases). This TCR came from a woman aged 25 to 39 in good health. The DNA of the CDR3 is TGTGCCAGCAGTTTAACTAGTACCTCTCTCACCGGGGAGCTGTTTTTT. It translates to CASSLTSTSLTGELFF.